These 30 T cell receptor beta chains share one sample of origin, sequenced in a study of radiation and T cells in renal cell carcinoma. Documented time point: baseline pretreatment blood. The treatment denotes: 15 Gy SBRT to primary tumor, nephrectomy 4 weeks later. The method was immunoSEQ multiplex PCR; TCRdb's version includes in-frame clones alone and lacks a portion of them. The sample lists some 110,000 clones, approximately 80% occurring once. Sequencing was performed on blood, taken from a patient whose treatment included radiotherapy and nephrectomy. The receptors were sampled from a woman aged 55-70 years with renal cell carcinoma.

The chain has TRBV28 and TRBJ1-3; unclear D gene. Germline CDR1 and CDR2: MDHEN and SYDVKM. V shed 6 bases and J shed 0 bases, with 12 bases lying between them. This CDR3 comprises 15 residues. CDR3 in amino acids: CASSNPADSGNTIYF. The DNA of the CDR3 is TGTGCCAGCAGCAACCCGGCGGACTCTGGAAACACCATATATTTT.

The chain is built from TRBV19 and TRBJ2-7; a weak D match, TRBD1 (6 bases). V was clipped by 7 bases and J by 0 bases, with 10 bases between them. Per germline, CDR1 LNHDA and CDR2 SQIVND (reference sequence). There are 13 residues in the CDR3. CDR3 bases: TGTGCCAGTACTGGGGACATCTCCTACGAGCAGTACTTC. Residues: CASTGDISYEQYF.

The chain links TRBV2 to TRBJ2-1; 8 bases map to TRBD2. Unmatched junction bases numbered 7, after V lost 3 bases and J lost 9 bases. CDR1 SNHLY and CDR2 FYNNEI come from the germline V gene. The CDR3 loop spans 14 amino acids. CDR3 coding DNA: TGTGCCAGCAGTGAGTGGCTTGCGGGGGGTGAGCAGTTCTTC. Translated, it gives CASSEWLAGGEQFF. Combining the CDR3 with reference TRBV2 and TRBJ2-1 gives the whole variable domain EPEVTQTPSHQVTQMGQEVILRCVPISNHLYFYWYRQILGQKVEFLVSFYNNEISEKSEIFDDQFSVERPDGSNFTLKIRSTKLEDSAMYFCASSEWLAGGEQFFGPGTRLTVL.

About this clone itself: Other DNA variants within this sample encode the same CDR3. The J gene is TRBJ1-1, the V gene TRBV6-5; no clear D. The CDR3 covers 12 residues. CDR1 and CDR2 from the germline V gene are MNHEY and SVGAGI. The V end lost 5 bases, the J end lost 5 bases, and 9 bases lay between the germline ends. CDR3 amino acids: CASSVSETEAFF. In nucleotides, the CDR3 is TGTGCCAGCAGTGTTTCGGAAACTGAAGCTTTCTTT.

V and J are TRBV5-8 and TRBJ2-1, with TRBD1 identical over 7 bases. Germline V gene lookup returns CDR1 SGHTS and CDR2 YDEGEE. The V segment lost 4 bases and the J segment 10 bases; nucleotides outside the gene matches: 5. The length of the CDR3 is 12 residues. The CDR3 DNA reads TGTGCCAGCAGCGCTCTCAGGGGGGAGCAGTTCTTC. The encoded protein is CASSALRGEQFF.

This chain uses TRBV2 with TRBJ2-5; the match to TRBD2 covers 11 bases. CDR1 SNHLY and CDR2 FYNNEI come from the germline V gene. The CDR3 runs to 15 residues. V dropped 5 bases and J dropped 4; count of bases not matched to a gene: 6. CDR3 bases: TGTGCCAGCAGTTTTAGCGGGGGGGCTGGAGAGACCCAGTACTTC. It yields the protein CASSFSGGAGETQYF.

The V call is TRBV30, the J call TRBJ2-3; 11 bases are shared with TRBD2. The ends lost 1 base at V and 3 bases at J; junction bases unmatched: 3. The CDR3 consists of 15 residues. The germline CDR1 and CDR2 sequences are GTSNPN and SVGIG (reference sequence). The CDR3, as DNA: TGTGCCTGGAGTGCGCTAGCGGGAGGTACAGATACGCAGTATTTT. Amino acid sequence: CAWSALAGGTDTQYF.

CDR3 sequence: CASSQDRASATQYF. CDR3 nucleotide sequence: TGCGCCAGCAGCCAAGATCGCGCTAGCGCTACGCAGTATTTT. The chain couples TRBV4-3 to TRBJ2-3, with D perhaps matching TRBD2 (6 bases). CDR1 LGHNA and CDR2 YSLEER come from the germline V gene. The CDR3 length is 14 residues. V gave up 0 bases and J gave up 8 bases, with 12 bases separating them.

This clone was counted between two and nine times. The chain uses TRBV11-2 and TRBJ1-2, with D uncertain. The CDR3 sequence is 13 residues long. The germline CDR1 and CDR2 sequences are SGHAT and FQNNGV. Trimming stripped 7 bases from V and 4 bases from J, with 13 bases between. The CDR3 loop reads CASTSSGSYGYTF. The DNA for the CDR3 is TGTGCCAGCACCTCGTCGGGATCCTATGGCTACACCTTC.

A few counts support this clone. In DNA, the CDR3 is TGTGCCAGCTCACCGGGAGTGGGGACTGAAGCTTTCTTT. Translation gives CASSPGVGTEAFF. V and J are TRBV18 and TRBJ1-1; D is uncertain. Trimming stripped 3 bases from V and 5 bases from J, with 10 bases between. Per germline, CDR1 KGHSH and CDR2 LQKENI. This CDR3 is built from 13 residues. Full variable domain (missing parts from reference TRBV18 and TRBJ1-1): NAGVMQNPRHLVRRRGQEARLRCSPMKGHSHVYWYRQLPEEGLKFMVYLQKENIIDESGMPKERFSAEFPKEGPSILRIQQVVRGDSAAYFCASSPGVGTEAFFGQGTRLTVV.

This clone was recorded a few times. The V gene is TRBV25-1, the J gene TRBJ1-6; D uncertain. In germline, CDR1 is MGHDK, CDR2 SYGVNS. The CDR3 spans 14 residues. The V end was cut by 1 base, the J end by 7 bases, with 8 bases between. The CDR3 DNA reads as TGTGCCAGCAGTGAATTATTGGACAATTCACCCCTCCACTTT. Translation: CASSELLDNSPLHF.

The chain uses TRBV5-6 and TRBJ2-7; D could derive from TRBD1 or TRBD2 (5 bases each). Per germline, CDR1 SGHDT and CDR2 YYEEEE. V was shortened by 4 bases and J by 0 bases, with 11 bases between the two germline ends. This CDR3 comprises 14 residues. The CDR3 sequence: CASSEGRSSYEQYF. In nucleotides, the CDR3 is TGTGCCAGCAGCGAGGGACGGAGCTCCTACGAGCAGTACTTC.

CDR3 sequence (DNA): TGTGCCAGCAGCGCCCGACAGGGAGCGGCCGGGGAGCTGTTTTTT. Its protein product is CASSARQGAAGELFF. V is TRBV9 and J is TRBJ2-2, with 7 bases lining up with TRBD1. The CDR3 covers 15 residues. Germline CDR1 and CDR2: SGDLS and YYNGEE. With 3 bases clipped from V and 6 bases from J, the junction kept 8 bases outside the gene matches.

The chain employs TRBV9 and TRBJ2-1; D possibly matches TRBD1 or TRBD2 (5 bases each). Trimming took off 2 bases at V and 5 bases at J, with 23 bases between the two ends. Germline V gene data show CDR1 as SGDLS and CDR2 as YYNGEE. The length of the CDR3 is 18 residues. The CDR3 nucleotides are TGTGCCAGCAGCGTGGGTGGGGGTAACAACGTTTTCAACAATGAGCAGTTCTTC. Translation: CASSVGGGNNVFNNEQFF.

This clone was observed a single time. This chain uses TRBV5-1 with TRBJ1-2; perhaps TRBD1 as D (5 bases). This CDR3 contains 14 residues. Between the trimmed V and J ends, which lost 4 bases and 8 bases, there was a span of 18 bases. In germline, CDR1 is SGHRS, CDR2 YFSETQ. DNA for the CDR3: TGCGCCAGCAGCGACGCGCAGGGATCCCACGGCTACACCTTC. Its translation: CASSDAQGSHGYTF.

V usage is TRBV6-5 and J usage is TRBJ1-1, with D hard to call. Trimming removed 2 bases from V and 10 bases from J, with 11 bases in between. The CDR3 has 12 amino acids. Germline V gene lookup returns CDR1 MNHEY and CDR2 SVGAGI. CDR3 amino acids: CASSYERHRAFF. The CDR3 DNA reads as TGTGCCAGCAGTTACGAGAGGCACAGAGCTTTCTTT.

The chain links TRBV5-1 to TRBJ2-3, with 7 nucleotides matching TRBD1. The CDR3 covers 15 residues. Per the germline V gene, CDR1 is SGHRS and CDR2 is YFSETQ. With V trimmed by 0 bases and J by 1 base, 2 bases remained unmatched. CDR3 in DNA: TGCGCCAGCAGCTTGGATGGGACAGGCACAGATACGCAGTATTTT. Its protein product is CASSLDGTGTDTQYF.

This chain links TRBV18 with TRBJ2-7; 11 bases line up with TRBD1. With V trimmed by 4 bases and J by 0 bases, 2 bases remained unmatched. Germline loops: CDR1 KGHSH, CDR2 LQKENI. This CDR3 has 15 amino acids. Here the CDR3 reads CASSLGTGGSYEQYF. Here the CDR3 DNA reads TGTGCCAGCTCACTAGGGACAGGGGGCTCCTACGAGCAGTACTTC.

This clone was found once. The rearrangement uses TRBV7-9 and TRBJ1-2, with a possible D match to TRBD1 (5 bases). Germline lookup yields CDR1 SEHNR and CDR2 FQNEAQ (reference sequence). CDR3 length equals 15 residues. Trimming pared 5 bases from V and 10 bases from J, leaving 23 bases between. CDR3 in DNA: TGTGCCAGCAGCCTAACCCCGACAGACCGCTTGGACTACACCTTC. Its protein product is CASSLTPTDRLDYTF. The full variable domain, with the rest looked up from reference TRBV7-9 and TRBJ1-2, is DTGVSQNPRHKITKRGQNVTFRCDPISEHNRLYWYRQTLGQGPEFLTYFQNEAQLEKSRLLSDRFSAERPKGSFSTLEIQRTEQGDSAMYLCASSLTPTDRLDYTFGSGTRLTVV.

This chain joins TRBV10-2 and TRBJ1-1; 8 bases agree with TRBD1. This CDR3 has 13 amino acids. Unmatched junction bases numbered 2, after V lost 6 bases and J lost 2 bases. CDR1 and CDR2 from the germline V gene are WSHSY and SAAADI. The CDR3 nucleotides are TGCGCCAGCAGAGGACAGGGCAACACTGAAGCTTTCTTT. This gives the protein CASRGQGNTEAFF.

This chain joins TRBV2 and TRBJ2-7, with a weak D call TRBD2 (6 bases). CDR3 length: 16 residues. Trimming left V 6 bases short and J 3 bases short, with 21 bases between. The germline gives CDR1 SNHLY, CDR2 FYNNEI. The CDR3 reads CASRGVFGGLDYEQYF. CDR3 nucleotide sequence: TGTGCCAGCAGGGGGGTATTTGGGGGACTGGACTACGAGCAGTACTTC.

This clone has a single count. The chain couples TRBV5-1 to TRBJ2-6; 15 nucleotides line up with TRBD2. This CDR3 has 17 residues. Germline CDR1 and CDR2: SGHRS and YFSETQ. V lost 7 bases to trimming and J lost 0 bases; unmatched junction nucleotides: 2. Here the CDR3 reads CASGLAGGPSGANVLTF. The CDR3 DNA sequence: TGCGCCAGCGGACTAGCGGGGGGGCCCTCTGGGGCCAACGTCCTGACTTTC.

The rearrangement joins TRBV7-3 to TRBJ2-6, with D unresolved. The germline V gene has CDR1 SGHTA and CDR2 FQGTGA. CDR3 length: 17 residues. Trimming left V 2 bases short and J 1 base short, with 12 bases between. In DNA form, the CDR3 reads TGTGCCAGCAGCTTACCCTCAGTTTCTTCTGGGGCCAACGTCCTGACTTTC. Protein product: CASSLPSVSSGANVLTF.

The chain recombines TRBV19 with TRBJ1-5, with D possibly being TRBD1 (6 bases). Deletions cut 2 bases from V and 4 bases from J, with 12 bases between. Germline V gene sequence: CDR1 LNHDA, CDR2 SQIVND (reference sequence). This CDR3 spans 15 amino acids. CDR3 loop: CASSISGQMNQPQHF. The CDR3 DNA reads as TGTGCCAGTAGTATATCTGGACAGATGAATCAGCCCCAGCATTTT.

The rearrangement links TRBV27 to TRBJ2-2; TRBD2 matches at 7 bases. The germline V gene encodes CDR1 MNHEY and CDR2 SMNVEV (reference sequence). The CDR3 totals 16 residues. V trimming: 8 bases; J trimming: 0 bases; junction bases outside the gene matches: 9. CDR3 in amino acids: CASRRGVATNTGELFF. The CDR3 DNA reads TGTGCCAGCCGCCGGGGGGTGGCAACGAACACCGGGGAGCTGTTTTTT.

This clone was seen only once. This chain joins TRBV5-6 and TRBJ2-5; 8 nucleotides agree with TRBD1. V lost 4 bases to trimming and J lost 7 bases; unmatched junction nucleotides: 12. This CDR3 has 15 residues. Germline V CDR1 and CDR2: SGHDT, YYEEEE. CDR3 bases: TGTGCCAGCAGCCGGACAGGGCGACGGGAAGGGACCCAGTACTTC. Translated, it gives CASSRTGRREGTQYF.

In regard to this clone: One junction end disagrees with the germline gene, perhaps due to a read error. The gene calls are TRBV6-1 and TRBJ2-7; TRBD1 aligns across 7 bases. The CDR3 totals 12 residues. In germline, CDR1 is MNHNS, CDR2 SASEGT. The CDR3 region is CASSNTPGGDHF. CDR3 DNA: TGTGCCAGCAGTAACACCCCAGGGGGAGATCACTTC.

The chain employs TRBV28 and TRBJ2-7; the match to TRBD1 covers 8 bases. CDR1 MDHEN and CDR2 SYDVKM come from the germline V gene. J was trimmed by 7 bases and V by 5 bases; bases with no gene match: 10. The CDR3 runs to 14 residues. The chain's CDR3 is CASSIGTGGREQYF. The CDR3 nucleotides read TGTGCCAGCAGTATCGGGACAGGAGGACGGGAGCAGTACTTC.

The chain uses TRBV7-9 and TRBJ2-7; the D is unclear. V lost 1 base to trimming and J lost 7 bases, with 14 bases between them. Germline CDR1 is SEHNR and CDR2 is FQNEAQ (reference sequence). The CDR3 totals 14 residues. This chain's CDR3 is CASSLDGSHGEQYF. The CDR3 bases are TGTGCCAGCAGCTTAGATGGTTCCCACGGGGAGCAGTACTTC.

On this clone: A junction end diverges from the germline sequence, so it may reflect a read error. This chain connects TRBV10-3 to TRBJ1-1; tentatively, D is TRBD1 (5 bases). The germline gives CDR1 ENHRY, CDR2 SYGVKD. This CDR3 has 15 amino acids. The CDR3 here is CASSYGGQMNTEAFF. The CDR3 coding sequence is TGTGCCAGCAGTTATGGCGGACAAATGAACACTGAAGCTTTCTTT.